This entry describes one T cell receptor (beta chain). This sample is part of a study of blood T cell repertoires in COVID-19. Study-level background: COVID-19 samples, acute and convalescent, were from the United States, Italy and Spain. The analysed material was cDNA or gDNA that came from T cells, B-cell-depleted T cells, or PBMCs.

V shed 5 bases, J shed 5 bases, and the junction held 6 bases outside the gene matches. This CDR3 has 13 amino acids. Germline loops: CDR1 SGHTA, CDR2 FQGNSA. The data were produced by immunoSEQ multiplex PCR, yet TCRdb's version contains in-frame clones alone and is incomplete. The table shows around 60,000 clones, with about 85% occurring only once. This chain joins TRBV7-2 and TRBJ2-7; 7 nucleotides agree with TRBD1. Sequencing input: peripheral blood. The source of this sequence is an elderly woman with acute or convalescent COVID-19. The CDR3, as DNA: TGTGCCAGCAGCCCGACAGGGTCCAACGAGCAGTACTTC. It codes for CASSPTGSNEQYF.